This T cell receptor (beta chain) comes out of a study of T cells in Graves' hyperthyroidism and ophthalmopathy. TCR beta CDR3 regions were amplified from RNA. Carried out on the TCR CDR3, a first-round RT-PCR used the HTBI primer set. TCRdb re-called the multiplex PCR reads through MiXCR, storing one row per CDR3 protein. Of hundreds of thousands of distinct CDR3 sequences listed, around 16% are singletons. This clonotype was seen a handful of times. Trimming cost V 6 bases and J 5 bases, with 14 bases left between them. Germline lookup yields CDR1 DFQATT and CDR2 SNEGSKA (reference sequence). The CDR3 runs to 12 residues.

The sequencing input was blood. J is TRBJ2-7 and V is TRBV20-1; D might be TRBD1 or TRBD2, each matching 5 bases. This TCR came from a woman between 18 and 29 years old with Graves' hyperthyroidism. The CDR3 DNA sequence: TGCAGTGCAGTGGGGCTGCGGGACGAGCAGTACTTC. This sequence encodes CSAVGLRDEQYF.